The clone carrying this TCR beta chain showed up just once. Its antigen is currently unknown. The record originates from a study of Tregs in tolerant kidney transplant recipients. Study-wide results and limits: In tolerant patients, donor-specific Tregs outgrew total Tregs, suggesting antigen-driven expansion. Some patients' samples used different primers over time, so nucleotide sequences weren't comparable. Biological reproducibility was not directly addressed in this study. Findings come from small patient numbers and require larger validation.

Libraries were prepared by immunoSEQ multiplex PCR; TCRdb keeps only in-frame clonotypes and omits some of them. The sample has about 87,000 clones, 80% to 95% seen once; the top ten hold 0.46%. Germline V gives CDR1 ENHRY, CDR2 SYGVKD. The CDR3 extends over 21 amino acids. With 0 bases clipped from V and 6 bases from J, the junction kept 16 bases outside the gene matches. The specimen comprised CD4+ T cells from blood, sampled before the transplant. The chain joins TRBV10-3 to TRBJ2-2, with TRBD2 matching 13 bases. The clonotype comes from a human donor who received a combined kidney and bone marrow transplant. CDR3 coding DNA: TGTGCCATCAGTGAGTCTTGGGCTCCCGTGAGGACTAGCGGGAGTTCCGGGGAGCTGTTTTTT. This encodes CAISESWAPVRTSGSSGELFF.